The rows below give T cell receptor beta chains drawn from one sample of a study of T-cell reconstitution after alpha-beta-depleted transplantation in children. MiXCR, applied by TCRdb to the PCR reads, yields one record per CDR3 protein. The table lists about 1,000,000 distinct CDR3 sequences, about 30% of them singletons. The sample here was PBMCs, mostly from graft donor cells, taken 360 days after TCRalphabeta/CD19-depleted stem cell transplant. The source is a boy under two years old who had a stem cell transplant for SCID, so the T cells may come from the graft donor. The CDR3 runs from the conserved cysteine through the conserved F or W. Fields, in order: D gene, V gene, clone size, J gene, CDR3 protein, CDR3 DNA. D genes are given only for firm matches. Only part of the rows carry a size: once, few, many, or a class if the clone is expanded.

>.|TRBV7-2|.|TRBJ1-2
CASRLTVANYGYTF
TGTGCCAGCCGATTGACGGTGGCTAACTATGGCTACACCTTC
>TRBD2|TRBV5-1|few|TRBJ2-5
CASSLSPAGGQETQYF
TGCGCCAGCAGCTTGTCTCCAGCGGGGGGACAGGAGACCCAGTACTTC
>.|TRBV15|few|TRBJ2-3
CATSRGLSLSTDTQYF
TGTGCCACCAGCAGAGGGCTCAGCCTTAGCACAGATACGCAGTATTTT
>TRBD1|TRBV28|few|TRBJ2-3
CASSPRGPADTQYF
TGTGCCAGCAGCCCTAGGGGGCCGGCAGATACGCAGTATTTT
>.|TRBV11-2|.|TRBJ2-3
CASSYGSGLNTDTQYF
TGTGCCAGCAGCTACGGGAGCGGACTTAACACAGATACGCAGTATTTT
>.|TRBV20-1|many|TRBJ2-7
CSASRGGAYEQYF
TGCAGTGCTAGTAGAGGGGGGGCCTACGAGCAGTACTTC
>.|TRBV12-3/TRBV12-4|few|TRBJ2-2
CASSGGLGTGELFF
TGTGCCAGCAGTGGGGGGCTCGGTACCGGGGAGCTGTTTTTT
>.|TRBV27|.|TRBJ2-5
CASSLREGTGTQYF
TGTGCCAGCAGTTTAAGAGAGGGGACGGGGACCCAGTACTTC
>TRBD2|TRBV28|few|TRBJ2-3
CASTPGGPSSTDTQYF
TGTGCCAGCACCCCGGGGGGGCCGTCTAGCACAGATACGCAGTATTTT
>TRBD1|TRBV5-1|few|TRBJ1-4
CASSSSGQGAEKLFF
TGCGCCAGCAGCTCCTCGGGACAGGGAGCCGAAAAACTGTTTTTT
>.|TRBV3-1|few|TRBJ2-5
CASSFPGFGETQYF
TGTGCCAGCAGCTTCCCAGGGTTCGGAGAGACCCAGTACTTC
>.|TRBV3-1|few|TRBJ2-4
CASSQGLLAKNIQYF
TGTGCCAGCAGCCAAGGCCTGCTAGCCAAAAACATTCAGTACTTC
>.|TRBV3-1|.|TRBJ1-6
CASSQSPPVSPLHF
TGTGCCAGCAGCCAATCTCCCCCGGTGTCACCCCTCCACTTT
>TRBD2|TRBV12-3/TRBV12-4|.|TRBJ2-3
CASRRGTSGSTDTQYF
TGTGCCAGCAGGAGAGGGACTAGCGGAAGCACAGATACGCAGTATTTT
>.|TRBV2|.|TRBJ1-5
CASSEEAVSNQPQHF
TGTGCCAGCAGTGAGGAGGCAGTTTCCAATCAGCCCCAGCATTTT
>TRBD2|TRBV3-1|.|TRBJ2-1
CASSQTSGSSYNEQFF
TGTGCCAGCAGCCAGACTAGCGGGAGCTCCTACAATGAGCAGTTCTTC
>.|TRBV4-1|few|TRBJ2-7
CASSHVASPPYEQYF
TGCGCCAGCAGCCATGTAGCGAGTCCCCCCTACGAGCAGTACTTC
>TRBD1|TRBV6-1|few|TRBJ1-1
CASSEGQGVNTEAFF
TGTGCCAGCAGTGAGGGACAGGGGGTGAACACTGAAGCTTTCTTT
>TRBD1|TRBV4-3|many|TRBJ2-2
CASRDMKQGANTGELFF
TGCGCCAGCAGGGATATGAAACAGGGGGCGAACACCGGGGAGCTGTTTTTT
>.|TRBV29-1|many|TRBJ2-7
CSVESGGYEQYF
TGCAGCGTAGAATCAGGTGGCTACGAGCAGTACTTC
>.|TRBV24-1|many|TRBJ2-3
CATSAHGNTQYF
TGTGCCACCAGTGCCCACGGAAACACGCAGTATTTT
>.|TRBV12-3/TRBV12-4|few|TRBJ1-1
CASSFQEPNTEAFF
TGTGCCAGCAGTTTTCAAGAGCCGAACACTGAAGCTTTCTTT
>.|TRBV3-1|.|TRBJ1-2
CASSQVWGRTNYGYTF
TGTGCCAGCAGCCAAGTGTGGGGCCGCACAAACTATGGCTACACCTTC
>.|TRBV29-1|many|TRBJ2-3
CSVAFLGTDTQYF
TGCAGCGTTGCATTTCTAGGTACAGATACGCAGTATTTT
>.|TRBV5-1|.|TRBJ2-7
CASSFTGGSHEQYF
TGCGCCAGCAGCTTCACTGGAGGGTCCCACGAGCAGTACTTC
>.|TRBV5-1|.|TRBJ1-2
CASSPLDRNYGYTF
TGCGCCAGCAGCCCCTTGGACCGAAACTATGGCTACACCTTC
>.|TRBV24-1|few|TRBJ2-2
CATSDYGGNTGELFF
TGTGCCACCAGTGATTACGGGGGAAACACCGGGGAGCTGTTTTTT
>TRBD1|TRBV6-1|few|TRBJ2-5
CASSRPRDRGRETQYF
TGTGCCAGCAGTAGGCCCCGGGACAGGGGCCGGGAGACCCAGTACTTC
>.|TRBV2|.|TRBJ1-5
CASGYTGGGQPQHF
TGTGCCAGCGGTTACACCGGGGGAGGTCAGCCCCAGCATTTT
>.|TRBV5-1|.|TRBJ1-2
CASSFPGYGYTF
TGCGCCAGCAGCTTCCCGGGATATGGCTACACCTTC
>.|TRBV27|.|TRBJ2-3
CASSDISSTDTQYF
TGTGCCAGCAGCGACATTTCTAGCACAGATACGCAGTATTTT
>TRBD1|TRBV20-1|.|TRBJ1-1
CSAPTGGTEAFF
TGCAGTGCGCCGACAGGGGGCACTGAAGCTTTCTTT
>.|TRBV27|.|TRBJ1-6
CASSLEGEEYNSPLHF
TGTGCCAGCAGCTTAGAGGGAGAGGAGTATAATTCACCCCTCCACTTT
>.|TRBV4-2|few|TRBJ1-1
CASSHPDSLNTEAFF
TGTGCCAGCAGCCATCCGGACTCACTGAACACTGAAGCTTTCTTT
>.|TRBV5-1|few|TRBJ2-1
CASSTQTGTVKYNEQFF
TGCGCCAGCAGCACGCAAACCGGGACGGTTAAATACAATGAGCAGTTCTTC
>.|TRBV10-3|few|TRBJ2-3
CAIGTGTDTQYF
TGTGCCATCGGAACAGGGACAGATACGCAGTATTTT
>.|TRBV24-1|.|TRBJ1-2
CATSDSLENYGYTF
TGTGCCACCAGTGATTCCCTGGAGAACTATGGCTACACCTTC
>.|TRBV10-3|.|TRBJ2-7
CAISEQPGSYEQYF
TGTGCCATCAGTGAGCAGCCCGGCTCCTACGAGCAGTACTTC
>TRBD1|TRBV7-9|once|TRBJ2-7
CASSPRGDRVTYEQYF
TGTGCCAGCAGCCCGAGGGGGGACAGGGTGACCTACGAGCAGTACTTC
>TRBD1|TRBV5-1|.|TRBJ2-3
CASSARTGADTQYF
TGCGCCAGCAGCGCCAGGACAGGGGCAGATACGCAGTATTTT
>.|TRBV11-2|.|TRBJ2-7
CASSLRMAAEQYF
TGTGCCAGCAGCCTCAGGATGGCAGCCGAGCAGTACTTC
>TRBD2|TRBV9|.|TRBJ2-1
CASSVGEGIGGEQFF
TGTGCCAGCAGCGTAGGGGAGGGGATCGGGGGTGAGCAGTTCTTC
>.|TRBV24-1|.|TRBJ1-2
CATSDSDSFGYTF
TGTGCCACCAGTGATTCGGACAGTTTTGGCTACACCTTC
>.|TRBV15|.|TRBJ2-7
CATSRDGGKGLNEQYF
TGTGCCACCAGCAGAGATGGAGGGAAGGGGCTGAACGAGCAGTACTTC